This T cell receptor (beta chain) was found in a study of cytomegalovirus exposure and HLA in healthy donors (dated by TCRdb to 2015 to 2018). Describing the broader study: According to an earlier analysis of 587 of the donors, about 180 million T cells yielded approximately 120 million unique TCR beta sequences and about 300 Gb of sequence data. Roughly 310 gigabases of sequencing data and approximately 80 million unique TCR sequences were included in an early release covering 550 to 650 HLA-typed donors. The genetic ancestry cluster associated with self-reported Caucasian donors included 81% of the roughly 410 genotyped donors. The study aimed to test whether cataloging public T cell receptors could reveal signatures of past pathogen exposure. The T cell repertoires of 666 subjects were profiled by immunosequencing and related to cytomegalovirus serostatus. A separate validation cohort of approximately 120 different subjects was used in addition to the roughly 720-subject first cohort. To predict cytomegalovirus infection status, the study combined high-throughput TCR immunosequencing, statistical association of individual TCRs with disease status, and machine learning. To study patterns of TCR occurrence, a later analysis re-analyzed previously published TCR beta repertoires from around 700 donors and added high-resolution HLA genotyping. In the later analysis, no new phenotypic data were used to find candidate immune exposures; instead, reliance was placed on TCR beta sequences and their occurrence across donors. To decide whether each TCR beta V gene segment behaved as functional or pseudogenic, an earlier analysis of some 580 of the donors relied on high-throughput TCR beta sequencing. Donor age, sex, ethnicity and CMV serostatus were compiled alongside the repertoire data. A later genetic analysis took genome-wide SNP genotypes for about 55% of the roughly 670 donors and used that subset as a discovery cohort. All discovery cohort repertoires had been generated on a single sequencing platform. HLA typing included class I and class II loci at four-digit resolution. The number of donors typed differed by locus, with roughly 620-630 for A, B, C, DRB1 and DQB1, 522 for DQA1, about 610 for DPA1, and about 450 for DPB1. A few DR-DQ haplotypes were treated as single units for association and clustering because of strong linkage in the cohort. Across some 400 genotyped donors of the cohort, an average of 235,054 unique TCR beta nucleotide sequences per donor were sequenced, and 15% to 20% of those sequences were non-productive.

The research as a whole found: The study gave a list of some 150 TCR beta chains associated with cytomegalovirus. According to the authors, the approach could potentially be generalized to other disease states and immunological phenotypes. Sequencing depth was assumed to be roughly uniform across donors in the presence/absence analyses, though that assumption may not hold. Over 15 rarely observed V segments, including chromosome 9 orphons, were excluded from the earlier analysis of some 590 of the donors because counts were too low. In an earlier analysis of 500 to 650 of the donors, most TCR beta V segments appeared in productive rearrangements about 90% or about 30% of the time, broadly matching IMGT annotations. Because HLA typing was missing for some donors at each locus, association tests included only the typed subset. The 87-base-pair reads could not distinguish some IMGT-functional V segments, including TRBV6-2 and TRBV6-3, so those segments were excluded. Correlated functional status among segregating V segments might be attributable to linkage disequilibrium, but an unknown experimental factor could not be ruled out. Several of the top co-occurrence clusters appeared to be linked to parvovirus B19, influenza, CMV and Epstein-Barr virus, according to a later analysis. The cohort was sequenced for TCR beta chains only, and without alpha or paired-chain data the features that could be detected were limited. Across donors, most TCR sequences were observed very rarely, whereas some public TCRs were present in many individuals. Compared with equally common non-associated chains, HLA-associated TCR beta chains in a later analysis were more clonally expanded and had lower generation probabilities. When HLA alleles, especially DR and DQ, strongly co-occurred, TCR associations were difficult to assign to individual alleles. Specific HLA alleles were associated with over 15,000 TCR beta sequences at a false discovery rate of 0.05 in a later analysis. The classifier was reported to diagnose cytomegalovirus status with high specificity and sensitivity in both the original cohort and the validation cohort. The sequencing pipeline was judged likely to have produced a cluster of highly shared sequence variants as a technical artifact. In a later genetic analysis, fewer N-insertions in productive TCRs were reported among donors in an Asian-associated ancestry cluster than the roughly 700-donor mean. In a later analysis, TCR association rates were found to vary across HLA loci, with the most associated TCRs seen for DRB1 alleles and the fewest for HLA-C alleles. In vitro tests confirmed that three of the cytomegalovirus-associated TCR beta chains recognize cytomegalovirus antigens. V-gene and J-gene trimming of TCR beta chains was associated with a missense DCLRE1C variant in a later genetic analysis, and the association was replicated in an independent cohort. A later analysis found that most CMV-associated TCR beta chains appeared HLA-restricted, with HLA associations seemingly driven largely by CMV exposure. The only immune exposure information available for the cohort was CMV serostatus. A further reported finding was that TCR beta sequences accurately predicted the HLA-A and HLA-B alleles for most subjects in the first cohort.

From its cysteine to its phenylalanine, the CDR3 spans 15 amino acids. The DNA shown is the 45-base CDR3, in frame from base 1. CDR1 is given as MNHEY and CDR2 as SMNVEV, both from the germline V gene (reference sequence). Trimming at the junction amounts to 6 bases on V and 3 bases on J, and the germline ends lie 18 bases apart. The cohort consisted of hundreds of healthy bone marrow donors. Cohort members were all nominally healthy when sampled, although unrecorded immune exposures were likely present. The donor tested CMV seronegative and was one of the 352 seronegative cohort members. Every donor gave a peripheral blood sample, and the peripheral blood mononuclear cells from that sample were used for TCR beta sequencing. The Qiagen DNeasy Blood Extraction Kit was used to extract genomic DNA from the blood cell samples. Comment on this clone: It lacks a known antigen. Base qualities are missing; no much larger clone stands one base away.

Library construction relied on the immunoSEQ multiplex PCR assay. For the multiplex PCR, a mixture combining 60 forward primers for TCR Vbeta segments and 13 reverse primers for TCR Jbeta segments was used. A multiplex PCR assay on genomic DNA amplified the CDR3 region of rearranged TCR beta genes. On the Illumina HiSeq System, the amplified TCR beta libraries were sequenced as 87-base-pair reads. In the paper's pipeline: A later analysis counted some 74 million unique TCR beta chains across the 550 to 800 repertoires, and some 12 million of these chains were shared by at least two donors. To remove PCR and sequencing errors, raw reads were error-corrected and collapsed into unique sequences using a nearest-neighbor algorithm that merged closely related sequences. To assign V, D and J gene segments, CDR3 sequences were aligned to IMGT reference sequences. Each retained sequence needed at least a six-nucleotide match to both a V gene segment and a J gene segment. A rearrangement counted as productive if the CDR3 had no stop codons and remained in frame with V and J, and every other rearrangement counted as non-productive. CDR3 was defined according to IMGT convention as the region running from the second conserved V-encoded cysteine to the conserved J-encoded phenylalanine. In an earlier analysis of around 600 of the donors, sequences lacking an unambiguous match to a single V gene segment were excluded. An earlier analysis of several hundred of the donors called V segments functional above 56.7% productive rearrangements and segregating when the between-donor standard deviation exceeded 5%. A statistical classification framework was built to diagnose cytomegalovirus status from the catalog of TCR beta chain sequences. In a later analysis, V and J genes were assigned by comparing TCR nucleotide sequences against IMGT/GENE-DB human TR gene sequences. Using the TCRdist pipeline, a later analysis assigned CDR3 sequences along with most-parsimonious VDJ recombination scenarios. In a later analysis, each TCR beta chain was defined by its CDR3 amino acid sequence together with its V-gene family, and reads without a unique V-gene family were excluded. A later analysis removed several hundred highly shared, low-generation-probability nucleotide sequences to deal with suspected cross-contamination and a sequencing artifact. For each public chain, a later analysis derived a clonal expansion index from normalized ranks of inferred template counts within each repertoire. In a later analysis, generation probabilities were computed with a VDJ recombination model fitted to out-of-frame rearrangements, and the resulting probabilities were checked against IGoR. A later analysis scored TCR-TCR, TCR-HLA and TCR-CMV co-occurrence with hypergeometric tests, applying a repertoire-size bias correction to TCR pairs. A later analysis estimated false discovery rates by permuting HLA or CMV assignments 20 times. A later analysis grouped co-occurring TCRs with DBSCAN, adding TCRdist sequence similarity when clustering within HLA-allele-positive subsets. For co-occurrence clustering, repertoires with fewer than 30,000 or more than 120,000 public chains were excluded, along with about five repertoires with anomalous nucleotide sharing. In TCRdb, the immuneACCESS table is reduced to in-frame sequences with V and J assigned. These tables do not hold every clone; where another copy was compared, an unresolved V gene accounts for under half, and the others remain unexplained. That table gives V, J and clone size, and the DNA gave D and trimming. Across this sample there are roughly 150,000 clones, with around 75% seen only once. About 3.1% of the sample goes to the ten largest clones.

Recombination joined TRBV27 with TRBJ2-7; a tentative D call is TRBD2 (6 bases match). The source is a male donor in good health and CMV-seronegative. The material sequenced was PBMCs. At the DNA level, the sequence is TGTGCCAGCAGATCGGCGGGACTCCCAGACTACGAGCAGTACTTC. Translated, it gives CASRSAGLPDYEQYF.